These 11 T cell receptor beta chains came from one sample sequenced in a study of blood T cell repertoires in COVID-19. The protocol was immunoSEQ multiplex PCR, while the TCRdb copy is restricted to in-frame clones and leaves out a portion. The data contain more than 85,000 clones, about three quarters of them singletons. Material for sequencing was peripheral blood. The receptors shown here come from a human donor in a cohort sampled during active or convalescent COVID-19.

The chain has TRBV19 and TRBJ1-1, with D perhaps matching TRBD1 (6 bases). Germline CDR1 is LNHDA and CDR2 is SQIVND (reference sequence). V was clipped by 6 bases and J by 1 base, with 6 bases between them. The CDR3 covers 12 residues. The CDR3 coding sequence is TGTGCCAGTAGGGACAGGAACACTGAAGCTTTCTTT. It encodes CASRDRNTEAFF.

The chain couples TRBV10-1 to TRBJ2-7; D is perhaps TRBD1 (6 bases). Germline assignment: CDR1 WNHNN and CDR2 SYGVQD (reference sequence). The CDR3 runs 13 residues. Trimming removed 8 bases at V and 0 bases at J, with 11 bases between. CDR3 region: CASSRDISYEQYF. CDR3 sequence (DNA): TGCGCCAGCTCCCGGGACATCTCCTACGAGCAGTACTTC.

CDR3 amino acids: CASSSSPGRGAATNEKLFF. CDR3 nucleotides: TGTGCCAGCAGCTCATCCCCAGGGAGGGGAGCCGCCACTAATGAAAAACTGTTTTTT. This chain links TRBV7-8 with TRBJ1-4; perhaps TRBD1 as D (5 bases). This CDR3 is 19 amino acids long. CDR1 is SGHVS and CDR2 is FQNEAQ in the germline V gene. Between the trimmed V and J ends, which lost 4 bases and 2 bases, there was a span of 23 bases.

The chain links TRBV15 to TRBJ2-3; 10 bases line up with TRBD1. The CDR3 is made up of 14 amino acids. Germline lookup yields CDR1 LNHNV and CDR2 YYDKDF (reference sequence). V lost 3 bases, J lost 5 bases, and 2 bases stayed unmatched. The CDR3 nucleotides read TGTGCCACCAGCAGGACAGGGGGCATAGATACGCAGTATTTT. Its protein product is CATSRTGGIDTQYF.

This sequence joins TRBV7-2 and TRBJ2-1; TRBD1 might be the D (5 bases). The CDR3 is 17 residues long. V was pared by 5 bases and J by 0 bases, with 17 bases between. Germline V lookup: CDR1 SGHTA, CDR2 FQGNSA. In nucleotides, the CDR3 is TGTGCCAGCAGCCAGAGACCCACAGGCTTCTCCTACAATGAGCAGTTCTTC. Translating gives CASSQRPTGFSYNEQFF.

This clone was seen only once. This chain joins TRBV4-3 and TRBJ2-7; D perhaps matches TRBD2 (6 bases). Trimming removed 4 bases from V and 4 bases from J, with 17 bases in between. This CDR3 is 15 amino acids long. CDR1 LGHNA and CDR2 YSLEER come from the germline V gene. The CDR3 is CASSRSVPGTYEQYF. The CDR3 region has the DNA TGCGCCAGCAGCCGTTCCGTGCCGGGGACTTACGAGCAGTACTTC.

The chain joins TRBV16 to TRBJ2-7, with D perhaps matching TRBD1 (5 bases). V dropped 4 bases and J dropped 0 bases, with 10 bases sitting between them. CDR1 is KGHSY, CDR2 FQNENV, per germline. CDR3 size: 14 residues. The CDR3 DNA reads as TGTGCCAGCAGCCCCTCGACAGTCTCCTACGAGCAGTACTTC. Protein sequence: CASSPSTVSYEQYF.

This rearrangement joins TRBV9 to TRBJ2-2, with D hard to call. The length of the CDR3 is 11 residues. Trimming pared 4 bases from V and 7 bases from J, leaving 5 bases between. Germline CDR1 reads SGDLS; CDR2 reads YYNGEE. The CDR3 is CASSSFGELFF. The CDR3 DNA is TGTGCCAGCAGCTCATTCGGGGAGCTGTTTTTT.

This sequence joins TRBV11-2 and TRBJ2-1; possibly TRBD2 for D (6 bases). The CDR3 runs 15 residues. Trimming left V 5 bases short and J 6 bases short, with 17 bases between. The germline gives CDR1 SGHAT, CDR2 FQNNGV. The CDR3 sequence is CASSPWDFPRNEQFF. The CDR3 bases are TGTGCCAGCAGCCCGTGGGACTTCCCTCGCAATGAGCAGTTCTTC.

The V gene is TRBV7-2, the J gene TRBJ1-4; D perhaps matches TRBD1 (5 bases). Trimming stripped 2 bases from V and 8 bases from J, with 12 bases between. CDR3 size: 14 residues. Germline-derived CDR1 and CDR2 are SGHTA and FQGNSA. The CDR3 coding sequence is TGTGCCAGCAGCTTATGGGGGGGGAGGGAAAAACTGTTTTTT. Its protein product is CASSLWGGREKLFF. Based on the CDR3 plus reference TRBV7-2 and TRBJ1-4, the full variable domain is GAGVSQSPSNKVTEKGKDVELRCDPISGHTALYWYRQSLGQGLEFLIYFQGNSAPDKSGLPSDRFSAERTGGSVSTLTIQRTQQEDSAVYLCASSLWGGREKLFFGSGTQLSVL.

The chain couples TRBV27 to TRBJ1-2, with 10 bases aligning to TRBD1. The V and J ends lost 6 bases and 7 bases, in that order; junction bases with no gene match: 8. Germline V gene sequence: CDR1 MNHEY, CDR2 SMNVEV (reference sequence). CDR3 length: 14 residues. This CDR3 is CASRTGQGRGGYTF. In DNA, the CDR3 is TGTGCCAGCAGGACGGGACAGGGGCGAGGTGGCTACACCTTC.